A single sample gave rise to the 21 T cell receptor beta chains below, sequenced in a study of vaccination effects on CD4 cells after COVID-19. Antigen specificity for these receptors is unknown. TCRdb keeps only in-frame clones here, not all; method: immunoSEQ multiplex PCR. The sample shows roughly 65,000 clones, approximately 76% of them seen only once. ViraFEST expansion of antigen-specific CD4+ T cells with viral peptide pools preceded sequencing. At the end of 9 to 11 days of culture, CD4+ T cells were isolated. People in the vaccine group had not been infected with SARS-CoV-2 before, and their nucleocapsid antibodies were negative. The source material was CD4+ T cells from PBMCs cultured with HCoV-NL63 spike peptides, sampled before COVID-19 vaccination. Every receptor here comes from a human donor who received a COVID-19 vaccine.

The J gene is TRBJ1-2, the V gene TRBV30; no reliable D call. V was clipped by 3 bases and J by 2 bases, with 16 bases between them. The CDR3 is made up of 15 amino acids. Per germline, CDR1 GTSNPN and CDR2 SVGIG (reference sequence). The CDR3 region has the DNA TGTGCCTGGAGCCCCCGGCCCCAGCAGAACTATGGCTACACCTTC. It codes for CAWSPRPQQNYGYTF. Full variable domain (outside the CDR3, taken from reference TRBV30 and TRBJ1-2): SQTIHQWPATLVQPVGSPLSLECTVEGTSNPNLYWYRQAAGRGLQLLFYSVGIGQISSEVPQNLSASRPQDRQFILSSKKLLLSDSGFYLCAWSPRPQQNYGYTFGSGTRLTVV.

The chain combines TRBV29-1 with TRBJ1-3; D unresolved. CDR1 SQVTM and CDR2 ANQGSEA come from the germline V gene. This CDR3 region has 12 residues. V was shortened by 7 bases and J by 4 bases, with 11 bases between the two germline ends. The CDR3 coding sequence is TGCAGCGCCCGCCGCGAGGGAAACACCATATATTTT. The encoded protein is CSARREGNTIYF.

Here the CDR3 DNA reads TGTGCCAGCAGTGAACTATGGACAGGGGGACGTACCGGGGAGCTGTTTTTT. It yields the protein CASSELWTGGRTGELFF. This chain connects TRBV6-1 to TRBJ2-2, with 10 bases aligning to TRBD1. CDR3 length: 17 amino acids. CDR1 and CDR2 (germline): MNHNS, SASEGT. With 2 bases clipped from V and 5 bases from J, the junction kept 8 bases outside the gene matches.

This chain connects TRBV7-2 to TRBJ1-2, with TRBD1 as a possible D gene (5 bases). CDR3 size: 13 residues. Germline V gene lookup returns CDR1 SGHTA and CDR2 FQGNSA. With 5 bases removed from V and 6 bases from J, the gap between germline ends came to 13 bases. CDR3 sequence: CASSPRGWNGYTF. The CDR3 nucleotides read TGTGCCAGCAGCCCCCGGGGCTGGAATGGCTACACCTTC. Full variable domain (missing parts from reference TRBV7-2 and TRBJ1-2): GAGVSQSPSNKVTEKGKDVELRCDPISGHTALYWYRQSLGQGLEFLIYFQGNSAPDKSGLPSDRFSAERTGGSVSTLTIQRTQQEDSAVYLCASSPRGWNGYTFGSGTRLTVV.

This clone was recorded a few times. This sequence joins TRBV4-1 and TRBJ1-2, with 10 bases fitting TRBD1. J lost 8 bases, V lost 1 base, and 7 bases had no gene match. Germline CDR1 is MGHRA and CDR2 is YSYEKL. This CDR3 spans 15 amino acids. DNA for the CDR3: TGCGCCAGCAGCCAAGCGCCGACAGGGGGCCGCGGCTACACCTTC. It specifies CASSQAPTGGRGYTF.

V gene TRBV4-1 combines with J gene TRBJ2-3, with D possibly being TRBD1 or TRBD2 (5 bases each). The CDR3 has 16 residues. V was cut by 1 base and J by 0 bases, with 11 bases left in between. Per germline, CDR1 MGHRA and CDR2 YSYEKL. CDR3 bases: TGCGCCAGCAGCCAAGCGGGGTCAGGGAGCACAGATACGCAGTATTTT. Translated, it gives CASSQAGSGSTDTQYF.

This clone turned up a few times. The rearrangement uses TRBV24-1 and TRBJ2-2; D might be TRBD2 (5 bases). V lost 5 bases, J lost 3 bases, and 9 bases lay in between. Germline V CDR1 and CDR2: KGHDR, SFDVKD. The CDR3 extends over 14 amino acids. CDR3 residues: CATSVRGYTGELFF. The DNA of the CDR3 is TGTGCCACCAGTGTTCGGGGATACACCGGGGAGCTGTTTTTT.

The CDR3 coding sequence is TGTGCCTGGAGTGTACTGGCGGGGGGCCTGCAAGAGACCCAGTACTTC. Its translation is CAWSVLAGGLQETQYF. V usage is TRBV30 and J usage is TRBJ2-5; TRBD2 aligns across 8 bases. CDR3 length: 16 amino acids. CDR1 is GTSNPN, CDR2 SVGIG, per germline (reference sequence). V lost 0 bases, J lost 2 bases, and 8 bases stayed unmatched.

This clone has more than one count but fewer than ten. V and J are TRBV11-1 and TRBJ1-5; maybe TRBD1 (5 bases). V was cut by 6 bases and J by 1 base, with 13 bases left in between. Germline V gene lookup returns CDR1 SGHAT and CDR2 FQDESV (reference sequence). The CDR3 has 15 amino acids. As DNA, the CDR3 is TGTGCCAGCAGTACCCGGTACAGGAGCAATCAGCCCCAGCATTTT. It translates to CASSTRYRSNQPQHF.

The rearrangement links TRBV5-1 to TRBJ2-2; 12 bases are shared with TRBD1. With V trimmed by 4 bases and J by 5 bases, 6 bases remained unmatched. Germline CDR1 SGHRS, CDR2 YFSETQ. This CDR3 is built from 16 residues. For the CDR3, the DNA is TGCGCCAGCAGCCCAGGGGACAGGGGGCTAACCGGGGAGCTGTTTTTT. This translates into CASSPGDRGLTGELFF.

The rearrangement joins TRBV19 to TRBJ1-5, with 7 positions matching TRBD1. CDR3 size: 15 residues. Germline-derived CDR1 and CDR2 are LNHDA and SQIVND (reference sequence). V was pared by 7 bases and J by 1 base, with 7 bases of the junction left unmatched. The CDR3 nucleotides are TGTGCCAGTAAGATGGACAGGCGAAGCAATCAGCCCCAGCATTTT. Translated, it gives CASKMDRRSNQPQHF.

The chain links TRBV6-5 to TRBJ1-4; a possible D gene is TRBD1 (5 bases). The V gene lost 0 bases and the J gene lost 4 bases, with 9 bases spanning the gap. In germline, CDR1 is MNHEY, CDR2 SVGAGI. CDR3 length: 15 residues. CDR3 DNA: TGTGCCAGCAGTTACTCGGGGGTACTTAATGAAAAACTGTTTTTT. This translates into CASSYSGVLNEKLFF.

The chain couples TRBV2 to TRBJ1-5; possibly TRBD1 for D (5 bases). Germline V gene lookup returns CDR1 SNHLY and CDR2 FYNNEI. This CDR3 is 14 amino acids long. V gave up 4 bases and J gave up 4 bases, with 11 bases separating them. In DNA, the CDR3 is TGTGCCAGCAGTGCACAGGCCGTAAATCAGCCCCAGCATTTT. Its translation: CASSAQAVNQPQHF.

In this sample, this clone turned up a few times. The chain employs TRBV5-1 and TRBJ2-3; D unclear. The CDR3 is made up of 16 amino acids. Deletions cut 2 bases from V and 0 bases from J, with 13 bases between. Germline V CDR1 and CDR2: SGHRS, YFSETQ. The chain's CDR3 is CASSFGDRLSTDTQYF. For the CDR3, the DNA is TGCGCCAGCAGCTTCGGAGATCGCCTGAGCACAGATACGCAGTATTTT.

The rearrangement links TRBV18 to TRBJ1-5; D is undetermined. V lost 1 base, J lost 0 bases, and 7 bases lay in between. Per germline, CDR1 KGHSH and CDR2 LQKENI. The length of the CDR3 is 15 residues. The CDR3 DNA is TGTGCCAGCTCACCACTCGGGGATAGCAATCAGCCCCAGCATTTT. This translates into CASSPLGDSNQPQHF.

V and J are TRBV5-1 and TRBJ2-5; 9 positions match TRBD2. This CDR3 region has 13 residues. The germline CDR1 and CDR2 sequences are SGHRS and YFSETQ. V was clipped by 4 bases and J by 5 bases; unmatched bases: 3. CDR3 bases: TGCGCCAGCAGCCCTACTAGCGGGGAGACCCAGTACTTC. Its protein product is CASSPTSGETQYF.

This clone was seen a single time. The rearrangement joins TRBV19 to TRBJ1-2, with D possibly matching TRBD1 (5 bases). The ends were cut back, 6 bases at V and 4 bases at J, with 30 bases in the middle. Germline assignment: CDR1 LNHDA and CDR2 SQIVND (reference sequence). This CDR3 region has 19 residues. CDR3 DNA sequence: TGTGCCAGTAGCCCCTCTGTTCCCGGGACGGTCAGCCGTGGCTATGGCTACACCTTC. As protein: CASSPSVPGTVSRGYGYTF.

The V and J genes are TRBV6-6 and TRBJ1-3; 9 bases are a match to TRBD1. Trimming took 6 bases from V and 5 from J; bases not matched to a gene: 5. Germline V gene data show CDR1 as MNHNY and CDR2 as SVGAGI (reference sequence). The CDR3 covers 14 residues. CDR3 sequence reads: CASRDGQGRNTIYF. For the CDR3, the DNA is TGTGCCAGCAGAGACGGACAGGGGCGAAACACCATATATTTT.

The CDR3 here is CASSEDRAGYEQYV. The CDR3 DNA reads TGTGCCAGCAGTGAAGACCGTGCGGGCTACGAGCAGTACGTC. The V gene is TRBV2, the J gene TRBJ2-7; D perhaps matches TRBD2 (5 bases). Per the germline V gene, CDR1 is SNHLY and CDR2 is FYNNEI. The CDR3 covers 14 residues. Trimming shortened V by 1 base and J by 3 bases, and 10 bases separated the two germline ends.

This clone has a single count. V and J are TRBV15 and TRBJ2-2; a weak D match, TRBD1 (5 bases). The CDR3 length is 14 residues. Per germline, CDR1 LNHNV and CDR2 YYDKDF (reference sequence). Trimming cost V 0 bases and J 7 bases, with 9 bases left between them. This CDR3 is CATSRDAGFGELFF. In nucleotides, the CDR3 is TGTGCCACCAGCAGAGATGCAGGGTTCGGGGAGCTGTTTTTT.

The chain employs TRBV6-4 and TRBJ2-2, with 7 positions matching TRBD1. The J segment lost 3 bases and the V segment lost 5 bases, leaving 3 bases of the junction unmatched. CDR1 MRHNA and CDR2 SNTAGT come from the germline V gene. This CDR3 comprises 14 residues. The CDR3 bases are TGTGCCAGCAGTATTGACAGGGACACCGGGGAGCTGTTTTTT. It specifies CASSIDRDTGELFF.